This record concerns one T cell receptor (beta chain) sequence. Antigen unknown. One end of the junction is discordant with germline, which a read error may explain. The data stem from a study of graft-versus-host responses after intestinal transplantation. Study information: Induction using anti-thymocyte globulin, followed by tacrolimus and steroids for 3 to 4 years, was given to all recipients. Study-level findings and limits: Elevated graft-versus-host to host-versus-graft clonal ratios in allografts were recorded for patients with graft-donor T cell macrochimerism.

Repertoires were generated with immunoSEQ multiplex PCR, while TCRdb's copy carries only in-frame clones and drops some. The table has 90,000 to 150,000 clones, 85% to 95% seen once; the top ten hold more than 2.5%. The CDR3 spans 11 residues. Per the germline V gene, CDR1 is DFQATT and CDR2 is SNEGSKA (reference sequence). The sequenced sample was unstimulated CD8+ T cells sorted from spleen or lymph node cells, obtained before intestinal transplant. This clonotype was obtained from a human donor who received an intestinal transplant. The V call is TRBV20-1, the J call TRBJ2-4; D might be TRBD2 (5 bases). The CDR3, as DNA: TGCAGTGCGAAGGACCTAGCATTAGTTAGTTTC. Translating it yields CSAKDLALVSF.